The present T cell receptor (beta chain) was sequenced within a study of T cell changes during pregnancy in multiple sclerosis. Clones were sequenced by immunoSEQ multiplex PCR, and TCRdb holds only the in-frame ones, with some missing. This table has 68,000 or so clones, 92% appearing once. CDR1 and CDR2 (germline): SGHAT, FQNNGV. V dropped 5 bases and J dropped 0 bases, with 14 bases sitting between them. The CDR3 length is 16 residues. This clone was seen a handful of times. The starting material was peripheral blood, obtained in the second trimester of pregnancy. The TCR was taken from a female donor in good health, enrolled as a control in a pregnancy study. V gene TRBV11-2 combines with J gene TRBJ2-1, with D hard to call. The CDR3 nucleotides are TGTGCCAGCAGCCCACCCAGGCGCAGCTCCTACAATGAGCAGTTCTTC. Amino acids: CASSPPRRSSYNEQFF.